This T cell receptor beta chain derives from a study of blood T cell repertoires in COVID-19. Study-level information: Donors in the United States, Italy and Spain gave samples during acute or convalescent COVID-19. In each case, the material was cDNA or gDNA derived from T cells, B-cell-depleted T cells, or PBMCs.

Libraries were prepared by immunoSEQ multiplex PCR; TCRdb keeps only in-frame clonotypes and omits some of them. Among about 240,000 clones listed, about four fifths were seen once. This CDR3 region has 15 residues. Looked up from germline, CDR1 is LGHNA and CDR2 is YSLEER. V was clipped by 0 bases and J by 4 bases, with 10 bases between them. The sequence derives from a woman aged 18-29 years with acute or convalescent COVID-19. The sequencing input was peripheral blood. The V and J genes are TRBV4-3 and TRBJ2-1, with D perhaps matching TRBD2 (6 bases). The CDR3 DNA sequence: TGCGCCAGCAGCCAAGAGGCTAGCGCGTACAATGAGCAGTTCTTC. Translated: CASSQEASAYNEQFF.